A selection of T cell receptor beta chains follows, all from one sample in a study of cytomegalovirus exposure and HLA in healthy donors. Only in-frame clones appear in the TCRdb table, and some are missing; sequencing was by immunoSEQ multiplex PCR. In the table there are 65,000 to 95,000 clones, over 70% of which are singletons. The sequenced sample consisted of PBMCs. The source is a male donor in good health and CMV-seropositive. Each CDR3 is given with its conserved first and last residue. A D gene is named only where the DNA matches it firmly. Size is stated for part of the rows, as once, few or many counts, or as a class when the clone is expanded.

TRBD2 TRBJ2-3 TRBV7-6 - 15 TGTGCCAGCAGCTCGACGGGGGGGGGCACAGATACGCAGTATTTT CASSSTGGGTDTQYF
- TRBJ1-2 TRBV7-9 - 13 TGTGCCAGCAGCCCGGGGTATTTTGGTGGCTACACCTTC CASSPGYFGGYTF
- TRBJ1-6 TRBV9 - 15 TGTGCCAGCAGCCCCGGGGGGGGGCTATATTCACCCCTCCACTTT CASSPGGGLYSPLHF
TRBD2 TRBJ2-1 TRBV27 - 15 TGTGCCAGCAGTATACTAGCGGGAGGTACCGATGAGCAGTTCTTC CASSILAGGTDEQFF
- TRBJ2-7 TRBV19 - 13 TGTGCCAGTAGTCCCACCACCGACAGTGGGCAGTACTTC CASSPTTDSGQYF
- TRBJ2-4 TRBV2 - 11 TGTGCCAGCGCTACCAAAAACATTCAGTACTTC CASATKNIQYF
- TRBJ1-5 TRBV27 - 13 TGTGCCAGCAGTTTACAGGGAAGTCAGCCCCAGCATTTT CASSLQGSQPQHF
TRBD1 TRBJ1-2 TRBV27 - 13 TGTGCCAGCAGTCGTCAGGGGGCGCGGGGCTACACCTTC CASSRQGARGYTF
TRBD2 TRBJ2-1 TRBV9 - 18 TGTGCCAGCAGCGTAGGGATTAGCGGGCTTTCGCCGTACAATGAGCAGTTCTTC CASSVGISGLSPYNEQFF
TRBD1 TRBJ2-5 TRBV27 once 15 TGTGCCAGCAGCTTGACAGGGGGCGGGTTGGGGACCCAGTACTTC CASSLTGGGLGTQYF
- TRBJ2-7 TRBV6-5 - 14 TGTGCCAGCAGATCCCAGGGTATCGATGACGAGCAGTACTTC CASRSQGIDDEQYF
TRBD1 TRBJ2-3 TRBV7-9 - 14 TGTGCCAGCAGCTTGGGACAGGGTCCAGATACGCAGTATTTT CASSLGQGPDTQYF
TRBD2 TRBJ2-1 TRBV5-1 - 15 TGCGCCAGCAGCGGGGGACTAGCGGGAATCGATGAGCAGTTCTTC CASSGGLAGIDEQFF
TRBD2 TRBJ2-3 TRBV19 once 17 TGTGCCAGTAGAAAGGCGGGAGGGCCCTCTGTCCTAGATACGCAGTATTTT CASRKAGGPSVLDTQYF
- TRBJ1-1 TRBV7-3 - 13 TGTGCCAGCAGCTTAACAGGGGTCGCTGAAGCTTTCTTT CASSLTGVAEAFF
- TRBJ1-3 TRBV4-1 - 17 TGCGCCAGCAGCCCCGGAACAGCTAAGAACTCTGGAAACACCATATATTTT CASSPGTAKNSGNTIYF
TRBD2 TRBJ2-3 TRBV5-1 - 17 TGCGCCAGCAGCTCGCACCAGACTAGCGGGGGGACAGATACGCAGTATTTT CASSSHQTSGGTDTQYF
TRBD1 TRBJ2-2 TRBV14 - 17 TGTGCCAGCAGCGCCCTGGGACAGGGCGTCGTCGCCGGGGAGCTGTTTTTT CASSALGQGVVAGELFF
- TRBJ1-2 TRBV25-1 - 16 TGTGCCAGCAGTGAGGCTGCGACAGCCTCTAACTATGGCTACACCTTC CASSEAATASNYGYTF
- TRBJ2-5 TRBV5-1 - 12 TGCGCCAGCAGCTCCGGTGCGGGGAGGTGGTACTTC CASSSGAGRWYF
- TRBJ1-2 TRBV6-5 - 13 TGTGCCAGCAGAAAAGGGGGGGGCTGTGGCTACACCTTC CASRKGGGCGYTF
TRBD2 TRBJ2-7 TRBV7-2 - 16 TGTGCCAGCAGCTTTCGGGGCGGGAGGGACCTTAACGAGCAGTACTTC CASSFRGGRDLNEQYF
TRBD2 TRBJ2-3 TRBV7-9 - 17 TGTTCCAGCAGCCGGGGACTAGCGGGGATCTACACAGATACGCAGTATTTT CSSSRGLAGIYTDTQYF
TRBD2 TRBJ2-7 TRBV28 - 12 TGTGCCAGCACCGGGGGGGCCTACGAGCAGTACTTC CASTGGAYEQYF
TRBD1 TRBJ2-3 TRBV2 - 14 TGTGCCAAACCGGGACAGGTGCAGGGAGATACGCAGTATTTT CAKPGQVQGDTQYF
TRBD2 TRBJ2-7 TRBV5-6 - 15 TGTGCCAGCAGCGGAGGACTAGCGGATCTGTACGAGCAGTACTTC CASSGGLADLYEQYF